This T cell receptor beta chain was sequenced during a study of blood T cell repertoires in COVID-19. Looking at the study overall: The study drew acute and convalescent COVID-19 samples from the United States, Italy and Spain. T cells, B-cell-depleted T cells, or PBMCs provided the cDNA or gDNA that served as material.

Germline CDR1 is LGHDT and CDR2 is YNNKEL (reference sequence). V shed 3 bases and J shed 6 bases, with 12 bases lying between them. The CDR3 sequence is 13 residues long. As handled by the study authors: Reference gene primers were amplified, and this amplification served to estimate nucleated cell counts. The protocol was immunoSEQ multiplex PCR, while the TCRdb copy is restricted to in-frame clones and leaves out a portion. V and J calls and clone size are as listed in that table; D and trimming were resolved from the DNA. The sample lists around 200,000 clones, approximately 85% occurring once. This receptor was identified in a man in his sixties with acute or convalescent COVID-19. The chain couples TRBV3-1 (or the pseudogene TRBV3-2) to TRBJ2-7, with a tentative D call TRBD1 (6 bases). The sample consisted of peripheral blood. CDR3 sequence: CASSQITGSEQYF. CDR3 sequence (DNA): TGTGCCAGCAGCCAGATTACAGGGAGCGAGCAGTACTTC.